The source of this T cell receptor (beta chain) is a study of response to subunit inactivated influenza vaccine. This clonotype was detected only a few times. The germline V and J ends were trimmed by 1 base and 1 base, with 13 bases remaining between them. The CDR3 extends over 16 amino acids. The V gene's germline CDR1 is SEHNR and CDR2 FQNEAQ (reference sequence). TCRdb re-called the RT-PCR reads through MiXCR, storing one row per CDR3 protein. The sample includes around 570,000 distinct CDR3 sequences, 10% to 12% of them seen just once. This sample also belongs to another study, concerning T cells expressing NK-cell markers. Per that study: The cDNA for TCR beta came from 5'RACE template switching with UMIs. Just one sequenced donor of eight was HCMV-seronegative, while seven were seropositive. Sorting was restricted to alpha-beta TCR T cells by an anti-gamma-delta TCR antibody in several experiments. As a fraction of CD8+ T cells, dominant NKG2C+ clonotypes reached about 1.0-8% in more than five donors.

Sequenced material: PBMCs from blood, taken on the day of vaccination. The chain is built from TRBV7-9 and TRBJ2-5, with D tentatively TRBD1 (7 bases). This receptor was obtained from a man aged 45-65 years who received an inactivated influenza vaccine. In DNA, the CDR3 is TGTGCCAGCAGCTTAGTGGGCAGGGGGGCCCAAGAGACCCAGTACTTC. It specifies CASSLVGRGAQETQYF. The full variable domain, with the rest looked up from reference TRBV7-9 and TRBJ2-5, is DTGVSQNPRHKITKRGQNVTFRCDPISEHNRLYWYRQTLGQGPEFLTYFQNEAQLEKSRLLSDRFSAERPKGSFSTLEIQRTEQGDSAMYLCASSLVGRGAQETQYFGPGTRLLVL.